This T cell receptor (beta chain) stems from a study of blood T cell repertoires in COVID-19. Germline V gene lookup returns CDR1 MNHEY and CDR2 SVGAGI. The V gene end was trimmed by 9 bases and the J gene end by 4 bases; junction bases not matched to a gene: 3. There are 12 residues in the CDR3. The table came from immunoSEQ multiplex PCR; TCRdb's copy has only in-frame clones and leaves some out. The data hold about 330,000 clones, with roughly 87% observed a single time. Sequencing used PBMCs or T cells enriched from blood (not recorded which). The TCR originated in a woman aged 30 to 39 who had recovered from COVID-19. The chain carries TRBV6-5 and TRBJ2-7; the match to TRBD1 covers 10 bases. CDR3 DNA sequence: TGTGCCAGTGAGGGACAGGGGTACGAGCAGTACTTC. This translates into CASEGQGYEQYF.